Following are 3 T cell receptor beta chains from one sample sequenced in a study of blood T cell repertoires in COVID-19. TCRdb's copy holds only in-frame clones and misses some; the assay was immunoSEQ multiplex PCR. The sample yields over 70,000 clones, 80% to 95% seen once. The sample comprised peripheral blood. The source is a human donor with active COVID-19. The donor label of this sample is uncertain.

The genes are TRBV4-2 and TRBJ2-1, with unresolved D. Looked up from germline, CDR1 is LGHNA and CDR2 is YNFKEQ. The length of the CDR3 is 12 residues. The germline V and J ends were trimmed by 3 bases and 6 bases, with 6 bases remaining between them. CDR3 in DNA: TGTGCCAGCAGCCATCGGAGCAATGAGCAGTTCTTC. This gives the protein CASSHRSNEQFF.

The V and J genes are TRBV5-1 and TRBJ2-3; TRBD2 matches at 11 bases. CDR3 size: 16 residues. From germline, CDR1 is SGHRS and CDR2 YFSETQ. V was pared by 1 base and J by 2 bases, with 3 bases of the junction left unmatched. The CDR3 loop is CASSLSSGGDTDTQYF. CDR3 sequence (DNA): TGCGCCAGCAGCTTGAGTAGCGGGGGGGACACAGATACGCAGTATTTT.

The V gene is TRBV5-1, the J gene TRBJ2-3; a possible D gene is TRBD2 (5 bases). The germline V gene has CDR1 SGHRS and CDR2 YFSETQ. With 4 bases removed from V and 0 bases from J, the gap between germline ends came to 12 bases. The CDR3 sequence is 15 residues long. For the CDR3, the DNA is TGCGCCAGCAGCCTGGACTCGCCCAGCACAGATACGCAGTATTTT. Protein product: CASSLDSPSTDTQYF.